This TCR beta chain originates from a study of T cells in Graves' hyperthyroidism and ophthalmopathy. Across the whole study: Peripheral blood draws took place at initial diagnosis, ahead of any treatment.

CDR1 SNHLY and CDR2 FYNNEI come from the germline V gene. There are 14 residues in the CDR3. V gave up 8 bases and J gave up 9 bases, with 20 bases separating them. It was 10 ml of fresh peripheral blood that supplied the PBMCs. Amplification yielded TCR beta CDR3 regions, with RNA transcripts as the source. An initial round of RT-PCR targeting the TCR CDR3 relied on the HTBI primer set. Each CDR3 protein gets one entry after TCRdb re-called the multiplex PCR reads with MiXCR. Among a few hundred thousand distinct CDR3 sequences listed, 15% were seen once. The sample holds many counts of this clonotype.

The receptor was isolated from a woman aged 25 to 39 with Graves' hyperthyroidism. Sequenced material: blood. The chain links TRBV2 to TRBJ2-1; possible D gene TRBD2, 6 bases. CDR3 sequence (DNA): TGTGCCAGCCGGTGGAGGGACCAAACGGGTGAGCAGTTCTTC. Translated: CASRWRDQTGEQFF.